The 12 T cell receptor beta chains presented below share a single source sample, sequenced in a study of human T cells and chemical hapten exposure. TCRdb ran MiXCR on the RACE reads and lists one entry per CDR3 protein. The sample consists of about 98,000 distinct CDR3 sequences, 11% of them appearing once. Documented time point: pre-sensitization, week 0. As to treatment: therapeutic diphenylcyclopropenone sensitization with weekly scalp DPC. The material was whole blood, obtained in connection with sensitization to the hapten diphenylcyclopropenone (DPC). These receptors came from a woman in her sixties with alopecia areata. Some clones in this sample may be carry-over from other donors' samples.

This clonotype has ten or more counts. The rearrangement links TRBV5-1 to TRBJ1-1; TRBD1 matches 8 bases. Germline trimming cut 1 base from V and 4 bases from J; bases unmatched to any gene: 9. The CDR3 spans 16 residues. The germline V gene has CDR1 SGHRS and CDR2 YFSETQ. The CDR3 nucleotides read TGCGCCAGCAGCTTGTCGACAGGGGCAGAGGTCACTGAAGCTTTCTTT. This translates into CASSLSTGAEVTEAFF. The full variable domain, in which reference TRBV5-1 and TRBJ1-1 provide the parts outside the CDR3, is KAGVTQTPRYLIKTRGQQVTLSCSPISGHRSVSWYQQTPGQGLQFLFEYFSETQRNKGNFPGRFSGRQFSNSRSEMNVSTLELGDSALYLCASSLSTGAEVTEAFFGQGTRLTVV.

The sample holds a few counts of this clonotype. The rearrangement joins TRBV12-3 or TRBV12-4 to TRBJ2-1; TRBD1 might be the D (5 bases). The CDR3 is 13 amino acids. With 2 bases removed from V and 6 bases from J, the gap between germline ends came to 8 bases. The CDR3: CASSLRGGNEQFF. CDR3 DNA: TGTGCCAGCAGTTTAAGGGGCGGCAATGAGCAGTTCTTC.

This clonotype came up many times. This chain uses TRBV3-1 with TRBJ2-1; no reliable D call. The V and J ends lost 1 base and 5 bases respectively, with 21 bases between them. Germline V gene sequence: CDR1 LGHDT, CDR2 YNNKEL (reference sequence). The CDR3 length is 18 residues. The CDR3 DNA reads TGTGCCAGCAGCCAAGGTTATCCAGCCATCAACCACCACAATGAGCAGTTCTTC. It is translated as CASSQGYPAINHHNEQFF.

The CDR3 DNA reads TGTGCCAGCAGCTCCTGGAGGTCGAGCCCTCGGGGAAACACCATATATTTT. Protein product: CASSSWRSSPRGNTIYF. The chain recombines TRBV7-8 with TRBJ1-3; D gene unclear. The V gene lost 4 bases and the J gene lost 4 bases, with 20 bases spanning the gap. This CDR3 has 17 amino acids. Germline-derived CDR1 and CDR2 are SGHVS and FQNEAQ.

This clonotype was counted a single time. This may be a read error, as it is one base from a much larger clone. The CDR3 nucleotides are TGTGCCAGCAGCCCGGACGGCTCTGGGGCCAACGTCCTGACTTTC. It translates to CASSPDGSGANVLTF. The gene calls are TRBV7-3 and TRBJ2-6, with no clear D. The CDR3 is made up of 15 amino acids. The V end was cut by 5 bases, the J end by 0 bases, with 8 bases between. The germline V gene encodes CDR1 SGHTA and CDR2 FQGTGA.

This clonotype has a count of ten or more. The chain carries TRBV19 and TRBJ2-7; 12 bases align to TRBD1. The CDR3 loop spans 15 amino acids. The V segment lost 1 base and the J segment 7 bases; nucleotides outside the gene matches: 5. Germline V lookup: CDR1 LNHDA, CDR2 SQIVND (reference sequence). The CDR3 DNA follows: TGTGCCAGTAGTATAGGGGGACAGGGGGCGGCTGAGCAGTACTTC. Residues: CASSIGGQGAAEQYF.

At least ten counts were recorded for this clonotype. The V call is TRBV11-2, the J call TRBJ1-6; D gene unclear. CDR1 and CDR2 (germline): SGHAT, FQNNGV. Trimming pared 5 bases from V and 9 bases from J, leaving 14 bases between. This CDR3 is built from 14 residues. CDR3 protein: CASSPWEGGSPLHF. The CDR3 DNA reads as TGTGCCAGCAGCCCATGGGAGGGTGGTTCACCCCTCCACTTT. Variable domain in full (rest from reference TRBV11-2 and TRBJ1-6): EAGVAQSPRYKIIEKRQSVAFWCNPISGHATLYWYQQILGQGPKLLIQFQNNGVVDDSQLPKDRFSAERLKGVDSTLKIQPAKLEDSAVYLCASSPWEGGSPLHFGNGTRLTVT.

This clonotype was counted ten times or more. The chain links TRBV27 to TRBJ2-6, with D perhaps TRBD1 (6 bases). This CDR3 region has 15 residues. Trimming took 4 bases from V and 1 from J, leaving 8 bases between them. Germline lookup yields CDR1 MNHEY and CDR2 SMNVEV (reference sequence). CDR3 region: CASSSRGSGANVLTF. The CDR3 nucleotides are TGTGCCAGCAGTTCAAGGGGGTCTGGGGCCAACGTCCTGACTTTC. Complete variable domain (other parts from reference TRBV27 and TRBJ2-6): EAQVTQNPRYLITVTGKKLTVTCSQNMNHEYMSWYRQDPGLGLRQIYYSMNVEVTDKGDVPEGYKVSRKEKRNFPLILESPSPNQTSLYFCASSSRGSGANVLTFGAGSRLTVL.

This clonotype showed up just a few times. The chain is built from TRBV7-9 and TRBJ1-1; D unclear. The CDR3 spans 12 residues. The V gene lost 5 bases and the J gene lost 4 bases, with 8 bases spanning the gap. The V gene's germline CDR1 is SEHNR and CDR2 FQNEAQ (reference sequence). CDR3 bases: TGTGCCAGCAGCACCGGACTCACTGAAGCTTTCTTT. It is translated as CASSTGLTEAFF.

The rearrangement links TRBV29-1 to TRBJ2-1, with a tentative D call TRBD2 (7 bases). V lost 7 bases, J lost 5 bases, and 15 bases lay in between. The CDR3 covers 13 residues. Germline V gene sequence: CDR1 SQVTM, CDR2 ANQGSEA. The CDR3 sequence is CSAGGGADNEQFF. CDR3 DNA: TGCAGCGCCGGAGGGGGGGCCGACAATGAGCAGTTCTTC.

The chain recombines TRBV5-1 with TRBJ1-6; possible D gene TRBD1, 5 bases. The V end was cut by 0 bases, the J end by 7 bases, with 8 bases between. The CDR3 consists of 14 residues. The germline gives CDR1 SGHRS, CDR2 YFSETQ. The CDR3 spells CASSLAGPNSPLHF. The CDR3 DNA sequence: TGCGCCAGCAGCTTGGCAGGGCCGAATTCACCCCTCCACTTT.

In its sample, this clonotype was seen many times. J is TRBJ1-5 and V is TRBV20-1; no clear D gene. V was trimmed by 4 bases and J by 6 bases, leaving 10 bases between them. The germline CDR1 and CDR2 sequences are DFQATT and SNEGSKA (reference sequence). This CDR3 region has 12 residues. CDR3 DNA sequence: TGCAGTGCTATCCCCGGTCTTCAGCCCCAGCATTTT. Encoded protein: CSAIPGLQPQHF.